Listed below are T cell receptor beta chains from one sample, sequenced in a study of T cell clones after liver transplantation. Data came from immunoSEQ multiplex PCR; TCRdb stores just in-frame clones and leaves some out. Of roughly 120,000 clones listed, 90% are singletons. The input for sequencing was CD4+ T cells from blood, taken 12 months after liver transplant. The receptors were gathered from a human patient who received a liver transplant. Some T cells may trace back to the graft donor. Both conserved end residues are part of each CDR3. D genes are given only for firm matches. The size of a clone is reported for some rows only, either as once, few or many, or as a class for expanded clones.

j_call: TRBJ2-7
clone_size: NA
v_call: TRBV18
d_call: TRBD2
cdr3_length: 17
cdr3_aa: CASSPPGTSGSVDEQYF
cdr3_nt: TGTGCCAGCTCACCGCCCGGGACTAGCGGGAGTGTTGACGAGCAGTACTTC

j_call: TRBJ2-5
clone_size: few
v_call: TRBV5-1
d_call: TRBD2
cdr3_length: 14
cdr3_aa: CASSPTSGSETQYF
cdr3_nt: TGCGCCAGCAGCCCGACTAGCGGGAGTGAGACCCAGTACTTC

j_call: TRBJ1-5
clone_size: NA
v_call: TRBV7-2
d_call: NA
cdr3_length: 13
cdr3_aa: CASSLLEGQPQHF
cdr3_nt: TGTGCCAGCAGCTTATTAGAAGGTCAGCCCCAGCATTTT

j_call: TRBJ1-3
clone_size: NA
v_call: TRBV12-5
d_call: TRBD1
cdr3_length: 16
cdr3_aa: CASGTTGGIFGNTIYF
cdr3_nt: TGTGCTAGTGGGACAACAGGGGGCATCTTCGGAAACACCATATATTTT

j_call: TRBJ2-3
clone_size: NA
v_call: TRBV2
d_call: NA
cdr3_length: 13
cdr3_aa: CASVAGSTDTQYF
cdr3_nt: TGTGCCAGCGTGGCGGGAAGCACAGATACGCAGTATTTT

j_call: TRBJ1-4
clone_size: NA
v_call: TRBV7-9
d_call: NA
cdr3_length: 14
cdr3_aa: CASSMDSTNEKLFF
cdr3_nt: TGTGCCAGCAGCATGGACTCAACTAATGAAAAACTGTTTTTT

j_call: TRBJ2-3
clone_size: NA
v_call: TRBV19
d_call: TRBD2
cdr3_length: 15
cdr3_aa: CASSFLAGGKDTQYF
cdr3_nt: TGTGCCAGTAGTTTCCTAGCGGGAGGGAAAGATACGCAGTATTTT

j_call: TRBJ2-3
clone_size: NA
v_call: TRBV7-2
d_call: TRBD2
cdr3_length: 15
cdr3_aa: CASSSGLAGGDTQYF
cdr3_nt: TGTGCCAGCAGCTCGGGACTAGCGGGAGGAGATACGCAGTATTTT

j_call: TRBJ1-1
clone_size: NA
v_call: TRBV11-3
d_call: NA
cdr3_length: 14
cdr3_aa: CAIKGTGMNTEAFF
cdr3_nt: TGTGCCATAAAAGGGACCGGAATGAACACTGAAGCTTTCTTT

j_call: TRBJ2-1
clone_size: NA
v_call: TRBV11-3
d_call: TRBD2
cdr3_length: 18
cdr3_aa: CASSLVPTSLPRGYEQFF
cdr3_nt: TGTGCCAGCAGCTTAGTTCCGACTAGCCTCCCGCGCGGGTATGAGCAGTTCTTC

j_call: TRBJ1-2
clone_size: once
v_call: TRBV6-5
d_call: TRBD1
cdr3_length: 13
cdr3_aa: CASSRTGVYGYTF
cdr3_nt: TGTGCCAGCAGTCGGACAGGCGTCTATGGCTACACCTTC

j_call: TRBJ2-1
clone_size: NA
v_call: TRBV7-2
d_call: TRBD2
cdr3_length: 15
cdr3_aa: CASSRQAGGYNEQFF
cdr3_nt: TGTGCCAGCAGCCGTCAAGCGGGAGGATACAATGAGCAGTTCTTC

j_call: TRBJ2-5
clone_size: once
v_call: TRBV7-7
d_call: NA
cdr3_length: 13
cdr3_aa: CASSPGYQETQYF
cdr3_nt: TGTGCCAGCAGCCCAGGATACCAAGAGACCCAGTACTTC

j_call: TRBJ2-2
clone_size: NA
v_call: TRBV7-2
d_call: NA
cdr3_length: 14
cdr3_aa: CASSSPRNTGELFF
cdr3_nt: TGTGCCAGCAGCTCCCCTCGCAACACCGGGGAGCTGTTTTTT

j_call: TRBJ2-5
clone_size: NA
v_call: TRBV29-1
d_call: TRBD1
cdr3_length: 14
cdr3_aa: CSGRDRVGGETQYF
cdr3_nt: TGCAGCGGCCGGGACAGGGTGGGGGGAGAGACCCAGTACTTC

j_call: TRBJ1-1
clone_size: NA
v_call: TRBV2
d_call: NA
cdr3_length: 12
cdr3_aa: CASEGPSGVAFF
cdr3_nt: TGTGCCAGCGAGGGGCCTTCAGGGGTAGCTTTCTTT

j_call: TRBJ2-5
clone_size: NA
v_call: TRBV25-1
d_call: NA
cdr3_length: 14
cdr3_aa: CASKGRGRAGTQYF
cdr3_nt: TGTGCCAGCAAGGGGAGGGGGCGCGCAGGGACCCAGTACTTC

j_call: TRBJ2-5
clone_size: NA
v_call: TRBV5-1
d_call: NA
cdr3_length: 15
cdr3_aa: CASSRTTRDQETQYF
cdr3_nt: TGCGCCAGCAGCCGAACCACCAGGGACCAAGAGACCCAGTACTTC

j_call: TRBJ2-1
clone_size: NA
v_call: TRBV5-1
d_call: NA
cdr3_length: 12
cdr3_aa: CASSLEGVEQFF
cdr3_nt: TGCGCCAGCAGCTTGGAGGGGGTTGAGCAGTTCTTC

j_call: TRBJ2-1
clone_size: NA
v_call: TRBV19
d_call: TRBD2
cdr3_length: 16
cdr3_aa: CASSPPRASGYNEQFF
cdr3_nt: TGTGCCAGTAGTCCCCCTAGGGCTAGCGGGTACAATGAGCAGTTCTTC

j_call: TRBJ2-2
clone_size: NA
v_call: TRBV9
d_call: NA
cdr3_length: 15
cdr3_aa: CASSGAPSGDGELFF
cdr3_nt: TGTGCCAGCAGCGGGGCCCCCAGCGGAGACGGGGAGCTGTTTTTT

j_call: TRBJ2-3
clone_size: NA
v_call: TRBV7-9
d_call: TRBD2
cdr3_length: 16
cdr3_aa: CASSPGPSGSTDTQYF
cdr3_nt: TGTGCCAGCAGCCCAGGACCTAGCGGGAGCACAGATACGCAGTATTTT

j_call: TRBJ2-7
clone_size: NA
v_call: TRBV14
d_call: NA
cdr3_length: 13
cdr3_aa: CASSLVDIHEQYF
cdr3_nt: TGTGCCAGCAGCCTGGTTGACATCCACGAGCAGTACTTC

j_call: TRBJ2-7
clone_size: NA
v_call: TRBV5-6
d_call: NA
cdr3_length: 13
cdr3_aa: CASSLVSESEQYF
cdr3_nt: TGTGCCAGCAGCTTGGTTTCCGAGAGCGAGCAGTACTTC

j_call: TRBJ2-3
clone_size: many
v_call: TRBV2
d_call: NA
cdr3_length: 14
cdr3_aa: CASRPFSSTDTQYF
cdr3_nt: TGTGCCAGCAGGCCTTTTTCGTCCACAGATACGCAGTATTTT

j_call: TRBJ2-2
clone_size: NA
v_call: TRBV7-2
d_call: NA
cdr3_length: 16
cdr3_aa: CASSSKVPGVGGELFF
cdr3_nt: TGTGCCAGCAGCTCCAAGGTTCCGGGAGTAGGCGGGGAGCTGTTTTTT

j_call: TRBJ1-1
clone_size: NA
v_call: TRBV12-5
d_call: NA
cdr3_length: 12
cdr3_aa: CASGWESIEAFF
cdr3_nt: TGTGCTAGTGGTTGGGAATCGATAGAAGCTTTCTTT

j_call: TRBJ1-5
clone_size: NA
v_call: TRBV5-1
d_call: TRBD1
cdr3_length: 16
cdr3_aa: CASSPGQGGVNQPQHF
cdr3_nt: TGCGCCAGCAGCCCCGGACAGGGTGGGGTCAATCAGCCCCAGCATTTT

j_call: TRBJ2-2
clone_size: NA
v_call: TRBV9
d_call: NA
cdr3_length: 15
cdr3_aa: CASSPQTVNTGELFF
cdr3_nt: TGTGCCAGCAGCCCCCAGACCGTGAACACCGGGGAGCTGTTTTTT

j_call: TRBJ2-1
clone_size: NA
v_call: TRBV11-1
d_call: NA
cdr3_length: 15
cdr3_aa: CASSPKGGPGNEQFF
cdr3_nt: TGTGCCAGCAGTCCGAAGGGAGGTCCGGGTAATGAGCAGTTCTTC

j_call: TRBJ1-5
clone_size: NA
v_call: TRBV19
d_call: NA
cdr3_length: 15
cdr3_aa: CASSIVQGVRQPQHF
cdr3_nt: TGTGCCAGTAGTATAGTACAGGGCGTACGGCAGCCCCAGCATTTT

j_call: TRBJ2-1
clone_size: NA
v_call: TRBV29-1
d_call: NA
cdr3_length: 15
cdr3_aa: CSIKRAAAAYNEQFF
cdr3_nt: TGCAGTATTAAGCGGGCGGCGGCCGCCTACAATGAGCAGTTCTTC

j_call: TRBJ2-3
clone_size: NA
v_call: TRBV9
d_call: TRBD2
cdr3_length: 16
cdr3_aa: CASSVASGSSTDTQYF
cdr3_nt: TGTGCCAGCAGCGTAGCTAGCGGGAGTAGCACAGATACGCAGTATTTT

j_call: TRBJ2-7
clone_size: NA
v_call: TRBV11-1
d_call: TRBD1
cdr3_length: 14
cdr3_aa: CASSAGQGSYEQYF
cdr3_nt: TGTGCCAGCAGCGCAGGACAGGGTTCCTACGAGCAGTACTTC

j_call: TRBJ1-5
clone_size: NA
v_call: TRBV7-2
d_call: NA
cdr3_length: 15
cdr3_aa: CASSLAREAHQPQHF
cdr3_nt: TGTGCCAGCAGCTTAGCCAGGGAGGCACACCAGCCCCAGCATTTT

j_call: TRBJ2-3
clone_size: NA
v_call: TRBV5-1
d_call: TRBD1
cdr3_length: 15
cdr3_aa: CASSLATGGEDTQYF
cdr3_nt: TGCGCCAGCAGCTTGGCTACAGGGGGCGAAGATACGCAGTATTTT

j_call: TRBJ2-5
clone_size: once
v_call: TRBV2
d_call: NA
cdr3_length: 12
cdr3_aa: CASRRDSETQYF
cdr3_nt: TGTGCCAGCAGGAGGGACTCAGAGACCCAGTACTTC

j_call: TRBJ1-2
clone_size: NA
v_call: TRBV7-2
d_call: TRBD1
cdr3_length: 14
cdr3_aa: CASSPQTGPYGYTF
cdr3_nt: TGTGCCAGCAGCCCGCAGACAGGGCCCTATGGCTACACCTTC

j_call: TRBJ1-1
clone_size: NA
v_call: TRBV5-4
d_call: NA
cdr3_length: 15
cdr3_aa: CASSPKQAMNTEAFF
cdr3_nt: TGTGCCAGCAGCCCTAAACAGGCCATGAACACTGAAGCTTTCTTT

j_call: TRBJ1-2
clone_size: NA
v_call: TRBV5-8
d_call: NA
cdr3_length: 12
cdr3_aa: CASSLVGPGYTF
cdr3_nt: TGTGCCAGCAGCCTGGTGGGGCCTGGCTACACCTTC

j_call: TRBJ1-1
clone_size: NA
v_call: TRBV11-3
d_call: NA
cdr3_length: 12
cdr3_aa: CASSLDRAEAFF
cdr3_nt: TGTGCCAGCAGCTTAGATCGGGCTGAAGCTTTCTTT

j_call: TRBJ1-4
clone_size: NA
v_call: TRBV15
d_call: NA
cdr3_length: 15
cdr3_aa: CATSGIAQGREKLFF
cdr3_nt: TGTGCCACCAGCGGAATAGCTCAAGGGCGTGAAAAACTGTTTTTT

j_call: TRBJ1-1
clone_size: NA
v_call: TRBV5-5
d_call: TRBD1
cdr3_length: 14
cdr3_aa: CASSLTGGMTEAFF
cdr3_nt: TGTGCCAGCAGCTTGACAGGGGGCATGACTGAAGCTTTCTTT

j_call: TRBJ2-2
clone_size: NA
v_call: TRBV7-6
d_call: TRBD2
cdr3_length: 18
cdr3_aa: CASSQHSPGLDNTGELFF
cdr3_nt: TGTGCCAGCAGCCAACATTCCCCGGGACTAGATAACACCGGGGAGCTGTTTTTT

j_call: TRBJ1-3
clone_size: NA
v_call: TRBV28
d_call: NA
cdr3_length: 13
cdr3_aa: CASRGGFGNTIYF
cdr3_nt: TGTGCCAGCAGAGGAGGATTCGGAAACACCATATATTTT

j_call: TRBJ1-2
clone_size: NA
v_call: TRBV7-2
d_call: TRBD1
cdr3_length: 15
cdr3_aa: CASSLAGDSNYGYTF
cdr3_nt: TGTGCCAGCAGCTTAGCAGGGGACAGTAACTATGGCTACACCTTC

j_call: TRBJ1-1
clone_size: NA
v_call: TRBV6-6
d_call: NA
cdr3_length: 15
cdr3_aa: CASSRKNLVYTEAFF
cdr3_nt: TGTGCCAGCAGCCGCAAGAACCTGGTTTACACTGAAGCTTTCTTT

j_call: TRBJ2-3
clone_size: NA
v_call: TRBV15
d_call: TRBD2
cdr3_length: 17
cdr3_aa: CATSRDPAGSSTDTQYF
cdr3_nt: TGTGCCACCAGCAGAGATCCAGCGGGATCGAGCACAGATACGCAGTATTTT

j_call: TRBJ2-6
clone_size: NA
v_call: TRBV9
d_call: NA
cdr3_length: 15
cdr3_aa: CASSVYKAGANVLTF
cdr3_nt: TGTGCCAGCAGCGTTTACAAGGCTGGGGCCAACGTCCTGACTTTC

j_call: TRBJ1-4
clone_size: NA
v_call: TRBV2
d_call: TRBD1
cdr3_length: 15
cdr3_aa: CASSDQGRGHEKLFF
cdr3_nt: TGTGCCAGCAGTGACCAGGGCAGGGGGCATGAAAAACTGTTTTTT

j_call: TRBJ1-2
clone_size: NA
v_call: TRBV6-1
d_call: TRBD1
cdr3_length: 13
cdr3_aa: CASSAQTGSVYTF
cdr3_nt: TGTGCCAGCAGTGCACAGACAGGGTCTGTCTACACCTTC

j_call: TRBJ2-4
clone_size: NA
v_call: TRBV7-2
d_call: TRBD1
cdr3_length: 16
cdr3_aa: CASSSTGGTGTNIQYF
cdr3_nt: TGTGCCAGCAGTTCGACCGGAGGGACAGGTACTAACATTCAGTACTTC

j_call: TRBJ1-1
clone_size: NA
v_call: TRBV28
d_call: NA
cdr3_length: 13
cdr3_aa: CASSFTQNTEAFF
cdr3_nt: TGTGCCAGCAGTTTCACCCAGAACACTGAAGCTTTCTTT